The clone carrying this TCR beta chain was detected a few times. The antigen is undetermined. The data originate from a study of T cells in Graves' hyperthyroidism and ophthalmopathy. The CDR3 loop spans 16 amino acids. With V trimmed by 7 bases and J by 6 bases, 7 bases remained unmatched. Lactation, pregnancy, other autoimmune disease or uncontrolled infection led to exclusion of patients. General observations from the study: Most clonotypes expanded in the thyroid (above 0.001) were also present in blood.

Template material for amplifying TCR beta CDR3 regions consisted of RNA transcripts. The study used the HTBI primer set for a first-round RT-PCR of the TCR CDR3. A single record per CDR3 protein comes from TCRdb applying MiXCR to the multiplex PCR reads. Of 550,000 to 700,000 distinct CDR3 sequences detected, over 12% appear once; the ten largest clones hold approximately 4.2%. The gene calls are TRBV12-3 or TRBV12-4 and TRBJ2-2; 14 bases match TRBD2. The specimen was blood. The source is a woman aged 40 to 50 with Graves' ophthalmopathy. CDR3 amino acids: CASTPRGLAGAGELFF. The CDR3 DNA reads as TGTGCCAGCACCCCCCGGGGACTAGCGGGGGCCGGGGAGCTGTTTTTT.